One sample yielded the 25 T cell receptor beta chains listed below, sequenced in a study of cytomegalovirus exposure and HLA in healthy donors. The PCR employed 60 Vbeta primers together with 13 Jbeta primers. TCRdb keeps only in-frame clones here, not all; method: immunoSEQ multiplex PCR. The data contain roughly 100,000 clones, 70% to 80% of them singletons. The source material was PBMCs. These receptors originate from a female donor in good health and CMV-seronegative.

The chain is built from TRBV5-1 and TRBJ2-2; 8 bases are a match to TRBD2. V was clipped by 4 bases and J by 6 bases; unmatched bases: 11. Germline loops: CDR1 SGHRS, CDR2 YFSETQ. The CDR3 loop spans 16 amino acids. CDR3 protein: CASSLLGLGGAGELFF. In DNA form, the CDR3 reads TGCGCCAGCAGCCTTCTGGGACTAGGTGGTGCCGGGGAGCTGTTTTTT. Combining the CDR3 with reference TRBV5-1 and TRBJ2-2 gives the whole variable domain KAGVTQTPRYLIKTRGQQVTLSCSPISGHRSVSWYQQTPGQGLQFLFEYFSETQRNKGNFPGRFSGRQFSNSRSEMNVSTLELGDSALYLCASSLLGLGGAGELFFGEGSRLTVL.

The V gene is TRBV28, the J gene TRBJ2-6, with 14 nucleotides matching TRBD2. V lost 6 bases to trimming and J lost 2 bases; unmatched junction nucleotides: 6. CDR1 and CDR2 from the germline V gene are MDHEN and SYDVKM. The CDR3 is 18 residues long. CDR3 DNA: TGTGCCAGCAGCTCTCCGGGACTAGCGGGAGCTGGGGCCAACGTCCTGACTTTC. It encodes CASSSPGLAGAGANVLTF.

V usage is TRBV7-9 and J usage is TRBJ2-6, with TRBD2 as a possible D gene (5 bases). The V end lost 5 bases, the J end lost 2 bases, and 10 bases lay between the germline ends. The CDR3 is 15 residues long. The germline V gene encodes CDR1 SEHNR and CDR2 FQNEAQ (reference sequence). The CDR3 loop is CASSPPGTGANVLTF. The CDR3 nucleotides read TGTGCCAGCAGCCCACCGGGGACTGGGGCCAACGTCCTGACTTTC.

The chain employs TRBV14 and TRBJ2-3, with TRBD1 as a possible D gene (6 bases). Germline CDR1 is SGHDN and CDR2 is FVKESK. This CDR3 contains 15 residues. V dropped 1 base and J dropped 5 bases, with 13 bases sitting between them. The CDR3 region is CASSQVGVRGDTQYF. CDR3 nucleotides: TGTGCCAGCAGCCAAGTGGGGGTCAGGGGAGATACGCAGTATTTT.

This clone was picked up one time. J is TRBJ2-3 and V is TRBV10-1; no clear D. Per the germline V gene, CDR1 is WNHNN and CDR2 is SYGVQD (reference sequence). This CDR3 has 16 residues. The germline V and J ends were trimmed by 0 bases and 0 bases, with 10 bases remaining between them. The CDR3 coding sequence is TGCGCCAGCAGTGAGTCTCCGCGGTCAAGCACAGATACGCAGTATTTT. It encodes CASSESPRSSTDTQYF.

This clone was seen only a few times. This chain uses TRBV27 with TRBJ1-5; 9 nucleotides line up with TRBD1. Trimming removed 4 bases from V and 5 bases from J; junction bases left unmatched: 9. The CDR3 covers 16 residues. Per germline, CDR1 MNHEY and CDR2 SMNVEV (reference sequence). The CDR3 DNA follows: TGTGCCAGCAGTTCCTCTCCGGGACAGGGAGATCAGCCCCAGCATTTT. Amino acids: CASSSSPGQGDQPQHF.

A note on this clone: The same CDR3 arises from other DNA sequences in this sample as well. The J gene is TRBJ2-3, the V gene TRBV27; tentative D call: TRBD2 (6 bases). V was trimmed by 7 bases and J by 4 bases, leaving 15 bases between them. CDR3 length equals 14 residues. Germline V gene sequence: CDR1 MNHEY, CDR2 SMNVEV (reference sequence). The CDR3 DNA is TGTGCCAGCAATCCGGGAGTGGTCCCAGATACGCAGTATTTT. It codes for CASNPGVVPDTQYF.

The gene calls are TRBV4-1 and TRBJ2-7; the match to TRBD1 covers 7 bases. The CDR3 is 16 residues long. The V and J ends lost 3 bases and 0 bases, in that order; junction bases with no gene match: 8. The germline V gene has CDR1 MGHRA and CDR2 YSYEKL. Written as DNA, the CDR3 is TGCGCCAGCAGCCATGTCCAAGGGGGCGCCTCCTACGAGCAGTACTTC. Its protein product is CASSHVQGGASYEQYF.

J is TRBJ2-5 and V is TRBV15; tentatively, D is TRBD1 (6 bases). The V gene's germline CDR1 is LNHNV and CDR2 YYDKDF (reference sequence). The CDR3 extends over 16 amino acids. V lost 5 bases, J lost 1 base, and 17 bases lay in between. CDR3 loop: CATSARGQQAQETQYF. The CDR3 DNA reads as TGTGCCACCAGCGCCCGAGGACAGCAAGCCCAAGAGACCCAGTACTTC.

J is TRBJ2-7 and V is TRBV5-1; TRBD2 agrees at 8 bases. This CDR3 is 15 amino acids long. Germline values: CDR1 SGHRS, CDR2 YFSETQ. The junction had 9 bases not matched to a gene; V was cut back by 2 bases and J by 5 bases. The CDR3 DNA is TGCGCCAGCAGCTTTGCATCTCTAGCGGGTAACGAGCAGTACTTC. Encoded protein: CASSFASLAGNEQYF.

V is TRBV10-1 and J is TRBJ2-7; D might be TRBD2 (6 bases). The germline V gene encodes CDR1 WNHNN and CDR2 SYGVQD (reference sequence). The CDR3 loop spans 16 amino acids. Deletions cut 3 bases from V and 1 base from J, with 16 bases between. The CDR3 region is CASSELWGDGSYEQYF. The CDR3 nucleotides read TGCGCCAGCAGTGAATTATGGGGGGACGGGTCCTACGAGCAGTACTTC.

V and J are TRBV19 and TRBJ2-1, with TRBD2 matching 9 bases. CDR1 and CDR2 from the germline V gene are LNHDA and SQIVND (reference sequence). The CDR3 extends over 15 amino acids. V shed 5 bases, J shed 0 bases, and the junction held 2 bases outside the gene matches. CDR3 residues: CASSASGTSYNEQFF. The CDR3 DNA follows: TGTGCCAGTAGTGCTAGCGGGACCTCCTACAATGAGCAGTTCTTC.

A few counts support this clone. This chain uses TRBV27 with TRBJ2-7; 7 nucleotides line up with TRBD2. After removal of 2 bases from V and 6 bases from J, the junction contained 10 bases not matched to a gene. Germline loops: CDR1 MNHEY, CDR2 SMNVEV (reference sequence). The CDR3 runs to 15 residues. CDR3 loop: CASSLMGGVRGEQYF. CDR3 nucleotides: TGTGCCAGCAGTTTAATGGGAGGGGTCCGGGGCGAGCAGTACTTC.

In its sample, this clone was seen once. CDR3 bases: TGTGCCAGCAGTTTGGACAGGGGGCGGGAAAAACTGTTTTTT. Protein sequence: CASSLDRGREKLFF. V and J are TRBV27 and TRBJ1-4, with 11 positions matching TRBD1. This CDR3 is 14 amino acids long. Germline CDR1 MNHEY, CDR2 SMNVEV (reference sequence). V lost 3 bases and J lost 8; bases outside the gene matches: 2.

The chain employs TRBV15 and TRBJ2-7, with 8 bases identical to TRBD2. Germline CDR1 and CDR2: LNHNV and YYDKDF (reference sequence). The CDR3 spans 14 residues. Trimming removed 4 bases from V and 0 bases from J; junction bases left unmatched: 2. CDR3 nucleotide sequence: TGTGCCACCAGCACCAGCGGGAGCTCCTACGAGCAGTACTTC. Protein: CATSTSGSSYEQYF.

V is TRBV4-2 and J is TRBJ2-7; TRBD2 aligns across 11 bases. J lost 0 bases, V lost 4 bases, and 2 bases had no gene match. Per the germline V gene, CDR1 is LGHNA and CDR2 is YNFKEQ. The CDR3 runs to 15 residues. CDR3 region: CASSPSGGSSYEQYF. The CDR3 DNA is TGTGCCAGCAGCCCTAGCGGGGGGAGCTCCTACGAGCAGTACTTC.

A few counts support this clone. V gene TRBV4-2 combines with J gene TRBJ2-1; D gene ambiguous. Germline V CDR1 and CDR2: LGHNA, YNFKEQ. The length of the CDR3 is 15 residues. The V gene lost 1 base and the J gene lost 5 bases, with 12 bases spanning the gap. CDR3 region: CASSQVFAEDNEQFF. In DNA, the CDR3 is TGTGCCAGCAGCCAAGTCTTTGCAGAGGACAATGAGCAGTTCTTC.

This sequence joins TRBV30 and TRBJ1-4, with TRBD1 as a possible D gene (6 bases). The CDR3 loop spans 12 amino acids. In germline, CDR1 is GTSNPN, CDR2 SVGIG (reference sequence). V lost 1 base to trimming and J lost 13 bases, with 13 bases between them. DNA of the CDR3: TGTGCCTGGAGTGGGGGGCTGGGGGCACTGTTTTTT. As protein: CAWSGGLGALFF.

The chain recombines TRBV5-1 with TRBJ1-2, with 7 nucleotides matching TRBD1. The junction had 5 bases not matched to a gene; V was cut back by 0 bases and J by 6 bases. Germline assignment: CDR1 SGHRS and CDR2 YFSETQ. The CDR3 spans 14 residues. The CDR3 DNA reads TGCGCCAGCAGCTTGGAGGGGGCTTGGGATGGCTACACCTTC. This encodes CASSLEGAWDGYTF. The complete variable domain, with remaining parts taken from reference TRBV5-1 and TRBJ1-2, reads KAGVTQTPRYLIKTRGQQVTLSCSPISGHRSVSWYQQTPGQGLQFLFEYFSETQRNKGNFPGRFSGRQFSNSRSEMNVSTLELGDSALYLCASSLEGAWDGYTFGSGTRLTVV.

The gene calls are TRBV6-5 and TRBJ2-7, with D perhaps TRBD2 (6 bases). Germline V gives CDR1 MNHEY, CDR2 SVGAGI. The CDR3 covers 13 residues. V was trimmed by 6 bases and J by 4 bases, leaving 13 bases between them. CDR3 region: CASRPGGAYEQYF. The CDR3 DNA sequence: TGTGCCAGCAGGCCAGGAGGGGCTTACGAGCAGTACTTC.

This clone was observed once. The genes are TRBV7-6 and TRBJ2-1; D may be TRBD2 (5 bases). V shed 2 bases and J shed 7 bases, with 6 bases lying between them. The CDR3 sequence is 12 residues long. Per the germline V gene, CDR1 is SGHVS and CDR2 is FNYEAQ. Here the CDR3 DNA reads TGTGCCAGCAGCTTATCGGGGAATGAGCAGTTCTTC. Its protein product is CASSLSGNEQFF.

This chain uses TRBV28 with TRBJ2-7; the match to TRBD2 covers 7 bases. With 3 bases clipped from V and 3 bases from J, the junction kept 8 bases outside the gene matches. The CDR3 contains 15 residues. The germline CDR1 and CDR2 sequences are MDHEN and SYDVKM. The CDR3 sequence: CASSLGGGADYEQYF. CDR3 nucleotides: TGTGCCAGCAGTTTGGGGGGAGGGGCAGACTACGAGCAGTACTTC.

The rearrangement links TRBV6-5 to TRBJ1-2; the match to TRBD1 covers 10 bases. Trimming cost V 2 bases and J 8 bases; bases outside gene matches: 5. The CDR3 loop spans 14 amino acids. The germline V gene encodes CDR1 MNHEY and CDR2 SVGAGI. CDR3 sequence reads: CASSYRRTGGGYTF. The DNA of the CDR3 is TGTGCCAGCAGTTACCGCCGGACAGGGGGAGGCTACACCTTC.

CDR3 residues: CASSYQQGRGTDTQYF. The CDR3 region has the DNA TGCGCCAGCAGCTATCAACAGGGTCGGGGCACAGATACGCAGTATTTT. This sequence joins TRBV5-1 and TRBJ2-3; D is possibly TRBD1 (6 bases). The CDR3 extends over 16 amino acids. Germline CDR1 reads SGHRS; CDR2 reads YFSETQ. The V gene lost 3 bases and the J gene lost 1 base, with 15 bases spanning the gap. Using reference TRBV5-1 and TRBJ2-3 for the parts outside the CDR3, the full variable domain is KAGVTQTPRYLIKTRGQQVTLSCSPISGHRSVSWYQQTPGQGLQFLFEYFSETQRNKGNFPGRFSGRQFSNSRSEMNVSTLELGDSALYLCASSYQQGRGTDTQYFGPGTRLTVL.

This chain joins TRBV5-1 and TRBJ2-7; D not certain. Trimming removed 0 bases at V and 2 bases at J, with 15 bases between. CDR3 length: 16 amino acids. Germline assignment: CDR1 SGHRS and CDR2 YFSETQ. The CDR3 DNA reads as TGCGCCAGCAGCTTGGCCACGTCAGGCAAGCCCTACGAGCAGTACTTC. It is translated as CASSLATSGKPYEQYF.